This TCR beta chain was documented in a study of cytomegalovirus exposure and HLA in healthy donors. Study-wide points: It was likely that a cluster of highly shared sequence variants was a sequencing artifact.

Of note for this clone: Its specificity is not known.

Trimming removed 6 bases at V and 9 bases at J, with 12 bases between. This CDR3 spans 12 amino acids. In germline, CDR1 is SGHTA, CDR2 FQGNSA. PCR used 60 Vbeta primers and 13 Jbeta primers. Sequencing was performed with immunoSEQ multiplex PCR; in TCRdb, only in-frame clones are kept and a portion is missing. Counted here are 200,000 to 250,000 clones, about three quarters occurring once; the ten biggest clones make up 15%. The source material was PBMCs. The origin of this receptor is a man aged 35 to 55 in good health and CMV-seronegative. The chain couples TRBV7-2 to TRBJ2-1; D gene ambiguous. The CDR3 loop is CASRMTRGEQFF. In DNA, the CDR3 is TGTGCCAGCAGGATGACCCGCGGTGAGCAGTTCTTC.